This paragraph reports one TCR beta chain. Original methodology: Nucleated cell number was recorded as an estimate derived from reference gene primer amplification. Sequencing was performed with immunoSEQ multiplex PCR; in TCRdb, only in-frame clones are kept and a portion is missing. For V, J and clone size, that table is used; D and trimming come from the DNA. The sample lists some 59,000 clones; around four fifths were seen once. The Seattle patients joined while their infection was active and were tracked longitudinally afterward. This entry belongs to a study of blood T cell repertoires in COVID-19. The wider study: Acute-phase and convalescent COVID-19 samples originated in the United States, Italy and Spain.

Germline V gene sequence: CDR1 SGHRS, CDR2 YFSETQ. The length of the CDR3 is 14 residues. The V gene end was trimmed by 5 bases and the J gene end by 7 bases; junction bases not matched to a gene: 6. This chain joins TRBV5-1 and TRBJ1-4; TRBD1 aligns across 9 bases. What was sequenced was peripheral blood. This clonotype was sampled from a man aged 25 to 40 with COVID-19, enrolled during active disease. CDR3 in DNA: TGCGCCAGCAGTCCGGGACAGGGAGGTGAAAAACTGTTTTTT. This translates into CASSPGQGGEKLFF. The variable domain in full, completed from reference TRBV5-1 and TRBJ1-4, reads KAGVTQTPRYLIKTRGQQVTLSCSPISGHRSVSWYQQTPGQGLQFLFEYFSETQRNKGNFPGRFSGRQFSNSRSEMNVSTLELGDSALYLCASSPGQGGEKLFFGSGTQLSVL.